This TCR beta chain derives from a study of T cell changes during pregnancy in multiple sclerosis. This CDR3 is built from 15 residues. V was clipped by 10 bases and J by 5 bases; unmatched bases: 15. Germline V gives CDR1 MGHRA, CDR2 YSYEKL. Profiling relied on immunoSEQ multiplex PCR, and the TCRdb table lists in-frame clones only, not all of them. The sample yields 58,000 or so clones, 90% seen once. The gene calls are TRBV4-1 and TRBJ2-3, with 7 bases that match TRBD1. The material sequenced was peripheral blood, taken in the first trimester of pregnancy. This sequence was found in a female donor in good health, enrolled as a control in a pregnancy study. In DNA, the CDR3 is TGCGCCAACTTATCACTGGACAGGCCAGGAGATACGCAGTATTTT. It encodes CANLSLDRPGDTQYF.